This TCR beta chain was observed in a study of T cell responses to AZD1222 COVID-19 vaccine (dated by TCRdb to 2020 to 2023). In terms of the full investigation: A total of more than 230 trial participants underwent TCR sequencing, of whom 207 had received two doses of AZD1222 and approximately 25 had received two doses of the MenACWY control vaccine. Enrollment into the trials was organized by age into subgroups of 18-55, 56-69 and 70-plus years, and those subgroups contained roughly 150, 30 and 60 TCR-sequenced participants, respectively.

Concerning this clone: Its antigen specificity is not known. The input lacks base qualities; no much larger clone sits a single base away.

What the authors observed across the whole study: Conclusions about previously exposed vaccinees were limited because only 6 or 7 AZD1222 recipients were SARS-CoV-2 seropositive at baseline. Reportedly, almost half of the unique spike-specific TCRs recognized epitopes lying outside the regions that are mutated in the B.1.351 and B.1.1.7 variants. The whole spike protein was spanned by vaccine-associated CD4 TCRs, and dominant responses were seen in regions 160-218 and 743-854. Because no day 14 peak-response samples were available, the repertoires could be characterized only after the peak T cell response. In the small 56-69-year group, the increase in depth fell short of significance, most likely because of low power. After two AZD1222 doses, spike-specific TCR breadth and depth were significantly higher than at day 0 and than in MenACWY recipients. Most participants were white British and females outnumbered males, and the authors suggested that clonal diversity may have been underestimated.

The CDR3 regions of human TCRbeta chains were analyzed by immunosequencing. On the study's bioinformatics: Repertoire TCRs were matched against a reference library of SARS-CoV-2-specific TCRs generated with the MIRA antigen-specificity platform. Breadth was defined as the fraction of unique TCRs that were SARS-CoV-2-associated. Depth was defined as the fraction of total T cells that were SARS-CoV-2-associated. Using the MIRA data, each spike-specific TCR was mapped to the spike region that the TCR reacts to and placed in a CD4 or CD8 class. Log10-transformed breadth and depth values were compared by one-way ANOVA with Sidak's multiple comparisons tests. TCRdb carries this immuneACCESS record with in-frame sequences only. Its versions omit some clonotypes, under half of them owing to an unresolved V gene in the studies checked, with the rest unexplained. V and J calls and clone size are those listed in that table; D and trimming were worked out from the DNA. For this sample there are 200,000 to 250,000 clones; about 94% appear just once. Around 1.7% of the sample belongs to the ten largest clones.

Reading from cysteine to phenylalanine, the CDR3 counts 12 amino acids. The kept DNA is CDR3 alone, 36 bases in frame from the first base. The V end gives up 9 bases and the J end 3 bases, leaving 4 bases in the junction not matched to a gene. CDR1 and CDR2, looked up from the germline V gene, are SNHLY and FYNNEI. This specimen's time point label, interpreted: about 28 days (+/-7) after the second vaccine dose. This specimen's treatment or condition label, per the study, means: meningococcal conjugate vaccine given as trial control. Samples from vaccinated people were obtained from the UK trials COV001 and COV002, which included a single-blind randomized controlled phase 2/3 trial of AZD1222 (ChAdOx1 nCoV-19) in healthy adults. For TCRbeta chain sequencing, PBMC samples from trial participants were taken at day 0 and at day 28 after the second dose.

The V gene is TRBV2 and the J gene is TRBJ2-7; 8 central bases correspond to TRBD1. The TCR sequence derives from an adult who received the MenACWY meningococcal vaccine as a control. The material sequenced was peripheral blood, taken 28 days after the second dose of the MenACWY control vaccine. The CDR3 protein is CASTGTGYEQYF. The DNA reads as follows: TGTGCCAGTACCGGGACAGGCTACGAGCAGTACTTC.